These 5 T cell receptor beta chains were all obtained from the same sample, sequenced in a study of regulatory T cells in long-lasting Graves disease. iRepertoire HTBI primers and Arm-PCR of CDR3 regions built TCR beta libraries. TCRdb reprocessed the multiplex PCR reads via MiXCR and lists one record per CDR3 protein. The sample records more than 650,000 distinct CDR3 sequences, around 30% being singletons. The time point denotes: persistent/refractory GD, antithyroid drugs over 5 years with positive TRAb. PBMC RNA served as the TCR library source. Sequenced here: peripheral blood mononuclear cells (PBMCs), sampled when the disease was refractory, from a patient treated with antithyroid drugs. The receptor set was obtained from a female donor with Graves disease.

The rearrangement uses TRBV6-2 or TRBV6-3 and TRBJ2-7, with D tentatively TRBD1 (6 bases). Trimming stripped 5 bases from V and 2 bases from J, with 19 bases between. The CDR3 loop spans 16 amino acids. CDR1 MNHEY and CDR2 SVGEGT come from the germline V gene. The CDR3 sequence: CASSEAARDRTYEQYF. CDR3 sequence (DNA): TGTGCCAGCAGTGAAGCCGCCCGAGACAGGACCTACGAGCAGTACTTC.

This chain uses TRBV19 with TRBJ1-6, with no clear D. The V and J ends lost 5 bases and 4 bases respectively, with 9 bases between them. The germline CDR1 and CDR2 sequences are LNHDA and SQIVND (reference sequence). This CDR3 contains 14 residues. CDR3 region: CASSPQRYNSPLHF. The CDR3 DNA sequence: TGTGCCAGTAGTCCTCAGAGGTATAATTCACCCCTCCACTTT.

A few counts support this clonotype. The chain employs TRBV20-1 and TRBJ1-3; 8 bases are shared with TRBD1. Looked up from germline, CDR1 is DFQATT and CDR2 is SNEGSKA (reference sequence). There are 14 residues in the CDR3. V gave up 2 bases and J gave up 2 bases; unmatched junction bases: 2. Here the CDR3 DNA reads TGCAGTGCTAGAAACAGGGGGACTGGAAACACCATATATTTT. Translated: CSARNRGTGNTIYF.

This clonotype was counted only a few times. The CDR3 region is CATQQLDQPQHF. Here the CDR3 DNA reads TGTGCCACCCAACAGTTGGATCAGCCCCAGCATTTT. This chain joins TRBV10-3 and TRBJ1-5; D remains unclear. The germline V and J ends were trimmed by 10 bases and 5 bases, with 12 bases remaining between them. CDR1 is ENHRY and CDR2 is SYGVKD in the germline V gene. The CDR3 is 12 amino acids.

The V call is TRBV5-1, the J call TRBJ2-5; D gene ambiguous. The CDR3 consists of 16 residues. Deletions cut 0 bases from V and 2 bases from J, with 14 bases between. From germline, CDR1 is SGHRS and CDR2 YFSETQ. CDR3 sequence: CASSLEGPVGQETQYF. The CDR3 DNA follows: TGCGCCAGCAGCTTGGAAGGGCCGGTCGGTCAAGAGACCCAGTACTTC.